The 30 T cell receptor beta chains in this list originate from one sample, sequenced in a study of breast tumors, draining lymph nodes, adjacent tissues. Samples came from axillary lymph nodes draining the breast cancer. TCRdb independently ran MiXCR on the multiplex PCR reads; one entry per CDR3 protein. The table has 270,000 or so distinct CDR3 sequences, around 30% seen once. Material: axillary lymph node tissue. The origin of the receptors is a female donor with breast cancer. Some clones in this sample may be carry-over from other donors' samples.

This clonotype showed up many times. The chain uses TRBV7-3 and TRBJ2-7; maybe TRBD2 (6 bases). Trimming removed 1 base at V and 5 bases at J, with 21 bases between. The germline CDR1 and CDR2 sequences are SGHTA and FQGTGA. The CDR3 spans 17 residues. DNA of the CDR3: TGTGCCAGCAGCTTAAATGGCGGGACGGAAACCAACCACGAGCAGTACTTC. Its translation is CASSLNGGTETNHEQYF.

The chain recombines TRBV3-1 with TRBJ2-3; D is unresolved. The CDR3 length is 14 residues. The germline V gene encodes CDR1 LGHDT and CDR2 YNNKEL (reference sequence). Trimming removed 0 bases at V and 2 bases at J, with 6 bases between. The CDR3 DNA reads as TGTGCCAGCAGCCAAGATACCTACACAGATACGCAGTATTTT. It translates to CASSQDTYTDTQYF.

The chain has TRBV19 and TRBJ1-6; TRBD1 agrees at 7 bases. The CDR3 spans 13 residues. The germline V gene encodes CDR1 LNHDA and CDR2 SQIVND (reference sequence). V dropped 4 bases and J dropped 9; count of bases not matched to a gene: 3. CDR3 coding DNA: TGTGCCAGTAGTACAGGGGGTGGTTCACCCCTCCACTTT. Protein: CASSTGGGSPLHF.

Of note for this clonotype: A much larger clone differs by one base, so this may be a read error. The J gene is TRBJ2-5, the V gene TRBV5-1; TRBD1 matches 10 bases. V gave up 1 base and J gave up 5 bases; unmatched junction bases: 5. The CDR3 sequence is 15 residues long. CDR1 is SGHRS, CDR2 YFSETQ, per germline. CDR3 protein: CASSLYGTGDETQYF. The CDR3 DNA sequence: TGCGCCAGCAGCTTGTACGGGACAGGGGACGAGACCCAGTACTTC.

Only a few counts were recorded for this clonotype. A much larger clone sits a single nucleotide away, making a read error possible. The chain links TRBV20-1 to TRBJ2-7; no clear D. Per germline, CDR1 DFQATT and CDR2 SNEGSKA (reference sequence). The CDR3 has 11 amino acids. CDR3 nucleotides: TGCAGTGCTCGTAACTACCACGAGCAGTCCTTC. It specifies CSARNYHEQSF.

On this clonotype: A read error may be the cause here, since a much bigger clone is one base away. The V gene is TRBV11-2, the J gene TRBJ2-7, with D uncertain. Germline CDR1 reads SGHAT; CDR2 reads FQNNGV. This CDR3 is 12 amino acids long. Here the CDR3 DNA reads TGTGCCAGCAGCCCCTACAGATACGCGCAGTACTTC. Encoded protein: CASSPYRYAQYF.

Ten or more counts support this clonotype. The J gene is TRBJ2-1, the V gene TRBV10-3, with 8 bases matching TRBD1. The ends lost 2 bases at V and 0 bases at J; junction bases unmatched: 0. The CDR3 runs 15 residues. Germline V gene sequence: CDR1 ENHRY, CDR2 SYGVKD. The CDR3 DNA reads as TGTGCCATCAGTGAGACAGGGGGCTCCTACAATGAGCAGTTCTTC. Protein product: CAISETGGSYNEQFF.

This clonotype turned up a few times. This could be a read error, since a much larger clone is one nucleotide away. The chain couples TRBV7-3 to TRBJ2-5; D uncertain. From germline, CDR1 is SGHTA and CDR2 FQGTGA. The CDR3 runs 13 residues. CDR3 loop: CACSRQRQETQYF. For the CDR3, the DNA is TGTGCCTGCAGTCGCCAGCGACAAGAGACCCAGTACTTC.

About this clonotype: A much more abundant neighbour one base away suggests this may be a read error. The CDR3 DNA sequence: TGTGCCAGCAGCTTAGATGCCTCTTGGGGCTCTGGCTACCCCTTC. It codes for CASSLDASWGSGYPF. J is TRBJ1-2 and V is TRBV7-9; tentatively, D is TRBD1 (5 bases). The germline CDR1 and CDR2 sequences are SEHNR and FQNEAQ (reference sequence). This CDR3 has 15 amino acids.

This clonotype was observed many times. This sequence joins TRBV24-1 and TRBJ2-5, with D hard to call. V was clipped by 0 bases and J by 5 bases, with 3 bases between them. Germline lookup yields CDR1 KGHDR and CDR2 SFDVKD. CDR3 length equals 12 residues. The CDR3 DNA sequence: TGTGCCACCAGTGATTTGAGCGAGACCCAGTACTTC. Its translation is CATSDLSETQYF.

This clonotype occurred many times. The genes are TRBV6-5 and TRBJ2-2, with a possible D match to TRBD2 (6 bases). V dropped 4 bases and J dropped 4 bases, with 16 bases sitting between them. Per the germline V gene, CDR1 is MNHEY and CDR2 is SVGAGI. This CDR3 is built from 16 residues. The CDR3 nucleotides read TGTGCCAGCAGTTGGGCAAGGGACTCAAGCACCGGGGAGCTGTTTTTT. This sequence encodes CASSWARDSSTGELFF.

This clonotype was counted at least ten times. The chain employs TRBV20-1 and TRBJ2-3; 10 bases fit TRBD2. Unmatched junction bases numbered 6, after V lost 6 bases and J lost 0 bases. The CDR3 has 15 residues. CDR1 and CDR2 (germline): DFQATT, SNEGSKA (reference sequence). The CDR3 region has the DNA TGCAGTGCCCCCGGACTAGCGGCCAGCACAGATACGCAGTATTTT. As protein: CSAPGLAASTDTQYF.

Ten or more counts support this clonotype. In DNA, the CDR3 is TGTGCCAGCAGCCCGGGCCTGCAGGTGGACACAGATACGCAGTATTTT. Its protein is CASSPGLQVDTDTQYF. The chain combines TRBV11-2 with TRBJ2-3; no reliable D call. CDR3 length equals 16 residues. V was shortened by 5 bases and J by 2 bases, with 17 bases between the two germline ends. Germline V lookup: CDR1 SGHAT, CDR2 FQNNGV.

This clonotype was found many times. The genes are TRBV29-1 and TRBJ2-2; possibly TRBD1 for D (7 bases). Per germline, CDR1 SQVTM and CDR2 ANQGSEA. The V gene lost 6 bases and the J gene lost 7 bases, with 24 bases spanning the gap. This CDR3 comprises 16 residues. The CDR3 here is CSVETGNPPGVGELFF. In DNA form, the CDR3 reads TGCAGCGTGGAGACAGGGAATCCCCCGGGGGTCGGGGAGCTGTTTTTT.

This clonotype was counted ten times or more. V usage is TRBV5-6 and J usage is TRBJ2-7; the D call may be TRBD1 or TRBD2 (5 bases each). Trimming left V 3 bases short and J 6 bases short, with 16 bases between. This CDR3 has 14 amino acids. Germline CDR1 is SGHDT and CDR2 is YYEEEE. CDR3 in amino acids: CASSSGPGLSEQYF. DNA of the CDR3: TGTGCCAGCAGCTCCGGTCCGGGGCTGAGCGAGCAGTACTTC.

Comments on this clonotype: A much larger clone differs by one base, so this may be a read error. This chain joins TRBV7-3 and TRBJ2-1; D uncertain. The CDR3 runs to 13 residues. The germline CDR1 and CDR2 sequences are SGHTA and FQGTGA. The CDR3 spells CASSSSVYNGQFF. CDR3 coding DNA: TGTGCCAGCAGCTCCTCAGTCTACAATGGGCAGTTCTTC.

Notes on this clonotype: This sequence may be a read error, since a much larger clone differs from it by one base. V usage is TRBV5-1 and J usage is TRBJ2-7, with 7 nucleotides matching TRBD1. V lost 7 bases, J lost 4 bases, and 14 bases stayed unmatched. This CDR3 contains 15 residues. CDR1 and CDR2 (germline): SGHRS, YFSETQ. The CDR3 protein is CASGRTGDWRYEQYF. The DNA for the CDR3 is TGCGCCAGCGGCAGAACAGGGGATTGGAGATACGAGCAGTACTTC.

The sample holds many counts of this clonotype. The chain employs TRBV19 and TRBJ2-7; D gene ambiguous. Germline assignment: CDR1 LNHDA and CDR2 SQIVND (reference sequence). Trimming cost V 1 base and J 7 bases, with 5 bases left between them. The CDR3 runs 11 residues. The CDR3 DNA reads as TGTGCCAGTAGTATAGGACGGGAGCAGTACTTC. This sequence encodes CASSIGREQYF.

This clonotype is categorized as medium-sized. In DNA form, the CDR3 reads TGTGCCAGCAGTGAGTGGGACTGGGATGGCTACACCTTC. Translation gives CASSEWDWDGYTF. The chain carries TRBV2 and TRBJ1-2; D is perhaps TRBD1 (5 bases). The CDR3 loop spans 13 amino acids. Germline-derived CDR1 and CDR2 are SNHLY and FYNNEI. The germline V and J ends were trimmed by 3 bases and 6 bases, with 11 bases remaining between them. The complete variable domain, with remaining parts taken from reference TRBV2 and TRBJ1-2, reads EPEVTQTPSHQVTQMGQEVILRCVPISNHLYFYWYRQILGQKVEFLVSFYNNEISEKSEIFDDQFSVERPDGSNFTLKIRSTKLEDSAMYFCASSEWDWDGYTFGSGTRLTVV.

The chain recombines TRBV20-1 with TRBJ1-4; D is unclear. CDR3 size: 13 residues. Between the trimmed V and J ends, which lost 1 base and 13 bases, there was a span of 16 bases. Germline CDR1 reads DFQATT; CDR2 reads SNEGSKA (reference sequence). The CDR3 loop is CSARGGRDGTLFF. In DNA, the CDR3 is TGCAGTGCTAGAGGGGGTAGGGATGGAACACTGTTTTTT.

This clonotype was seen many times. V is TRBV30 and J is TRBJ1-6, with TRBD1 matching over 8 bases. CDR1 and CDR2 (germline): GTSNPN, SVGIG (reference sequence). The CDR3 spans 15 residues. Germline trimming cut 4 bases from V and 5 bases from J; bases unmatched to any gene: 7. The CDR3 sequence: CAWTTGVANNSPLHF. The DNA of the CDR3 is TGTGCCTGGACGACAGGGGTCGCGAATAATTCACCCCTCCACTTT.

In its sample, this clonotype was seen many times. The rearrangement uses TRBV20-1 and TRBJ1-2; D possibly corresponds to TRBD1 (6 bases). The CDR3 totals 13 residues. Trimming took off 3 bases at V and 4 bases at J, with 12 bases between the two ends. Germline assignment: CDR1 DFQATT and CDR2 SNEGSKA (reference sequence). The CDR3, as DNA: TGCAGTGCTAGCCGGGGGCAAGGCTATGGCTACACCTTC. Protein sequence: CSASRGQGYGYTF.

The chain employs TRBV3-1 and TRBJ2-7, with D possibly being TRBD2 (5 bases). From germline, CDR1 is LGHDT and CDR2 YNNKEL (reference sequence). The CDR3 is 12 amino acids. V was clipped by 0 bases and J by 11 bases, with 11 bases between them. The CDR3 reads CASSQDSGSKYF. CDR3 sequence (DNA): TGTGCCAGCAGCCAAGATTCGGGGAGTAAGTACTTC.

The genes are TRBV7-6 and TRBJ2-1, with D possibly being TRBD1 (6 bases). The ends were cut back, 5 bases at V and 0 bases at J, with 11 bases in the middle. This CDR3 has 15 amino acids. Germline loops: CDR1 SGHVS, CDR2 FNYEAQ. The DNA for the CDR3 is TGTGCCAGCAGCCAACAAGGGGGCTCCTACAATGAGCAGTTCTTC. This gives the protein CASSQQGGSYNEQFF.

This clonotype has at least ten counts. V and J are TRBV6-2 or TRBV6-3 and TRBJ2-3; 8 bases are a match to TRBD1. The CDR3 runs to 16 residues. The junction had 11 bases not matched to a gene; V was cut back by 8 bases and J by 1 base. In germline, CDR1 is MNHEY, CDR2 SVGEGT. As DNA, the CDR3 is TGTGCCAGCGGACCCAGGGGGCGCCGGGGCACAGATACGCAGTATTTT. Translating it yields CASGPRGRRGTDTQYF.

The chain joins TRBV3-1 to TRBJ2-7, with TRBD2 identical over 8 bases. CDR1 is LGHDT, CDR2 YNNKEL, per germline (reference sequence). The CDR3 consists of 14 residues. V lost 3 bases, J lost 4 bases, and 5 bases stayed unmatched. The DNA of the CDR3 is TGTGCCAGCAGCCAGCCAGCGGGAGTTTACGAGCAGTACTTC. Translation gives CASSQPAGVYEQYF.

The chain combines TRBV5-8 with TRBJ2-7, with D unclear. Germline V gene data show CDR1 as SGHTS and CDR2 as YDEGEE. The germline V and J ends were trimmed by 0 bases and 5 bases, with 12 bases remaining between them. The CDR3 has 14 residues. This CDR3 is CASSLGGPLNEQYF. In DNA, the CDR3 is TGTGCCAGCAGCTTGGGGGGTCCGCTCAACGAGCAGTACTTC.

Concerning this clonotype: Just one base apart from a much larger clone, this may be a read error. Here the CDR3 DNA reads TGTGCCCGGACCCAGGGCTCTATGAGCTACACCTTC. Protein product: CARTQGSMSYTF. V gene TRBV30 combines with J gene TRBJ1-2; TRBD1 is a possible D gene (5 bases). Trimming took 8 bases from V and 9 from J, leaving 19 bases between them. This CDR3 is built from 12 residues. Germline V gene sequence: CDR1 GTSNPN, CDR2 SVGIG (reference sequence).

This rearrangement joins TRBV2 to TRBJ1-3; D unresolved. The CDR3 consists of 13 residues. The V and J ends lost 4 bases and 15 bases respectively, with 19 bases between them. Germline V gene lookup returns CDR1 SNHLY and CDR2 FYNNEI. DNA of the CDR3: TGTGCCAGCAGTGTAGCGTCCCGAAACAACAAATATTTT. It translates to CASSVASRNNKYF. Full variable domain (outside the CDR3, taken from reference TRBV2 and TRBJ1-3): EPEVTQTPSHQVTQMGQEVILRCVPISNHLYFYWYRQILGQKVEFLVSFYNNEISEKSEIFDDQFSVERPDGSNFTLKIRSTKLEDSAMYFCASSVASRNNKYFGEGSWLTVV.

This clonotype was recorded many times. The gene calls are TRBV20-1 and TRBJ2-3; D may be TRBD1 or TRBD2 (5 bases each). The V gene lost 0 bases and the J gene lost 1 base, with 14 bases spanning the gap. Germline assignment: CDR1 DFQATT and CDR2 SNEGSKA (reference sequence). This CDR3 spans 16 amino acids. CDR3 nucleotide sequence: TGCAGTGCTAGAGACTCCTTCCGGGACCGCACAGATACGCAGTATTTT. Amino acid sequence: CSARDSFRDRTDTQYF.